This T cell receptor beta chain came from a study of graft-versus-host responses after intestinal transplantation (dated by TCRdb to the early 2020s). With respect to the entire study: The transplants that recipients received were multivisceral, liver-intestinal, or isolated intestinal. Every recipient was given anti-thymocyte globulin induction, followed by roughly 3 years of maintenance tacrolimus and steroids. After intestinal transplantation, graft-versus-host and host-versus-graft alloreactive T cell clones were followed in the graft, circulation and bone marrow using bulk TCR-beta CDR3 sequencing. Alloreactive clones were identified by sequencing pre-transplant mixed lymphocyte reaction products and comparing them with unstimulated pre-transplant donor and recipient T cells. Of the 20 to 25 intestinal transplant recipients enrolled in the cohort, one of whom was a retransplant, 3 patients without pretransplant specimens were excluded. Donor T cell macrochimerism was defined as a peak of at least 4% donor T cells among recipient peripheral blood mononuclear cells. Samples from a few later patients were sequenced in-house on an Illumina MiSeq with MiXCR processing rather than by the commercial service. What the work shows at the level of the full study, not this receptor alone: In patients with donor T cell macrochimerism, the allografts had high GvH to HvG T cell clonal ratios. Peak levels of circulating GvH clones were associated with declines in HvG clones early after transplant. The conclusions were limited by the relatively low number and heterogeneity of the intestinal transplant patients. GvH clones turned up in recipient bone marrow, with some appearing earlier in ileal mucosa or blood, a pattern consistent with an intestinal mucosal origin.

The sample's time point label, decoded: cells obtained before transplantation from donor or recipient. CD3+CD4+ and CD3+CD8+ populations were FACS-sorted from unstimulated pre-transplant donor and recipient cells taken from spleen or lymph nodes. Note on this clone: Its cognate antigen has yet to be identified. Base-call qualities are not available, and no considerably larger clone is one nucleotide away.

The method was the immunoSEQ multiplex PCR assay. In most patients, genomic DNA was isolated using the Qiagen DNeasy Blood and Tissue Kit and sent frozen to Adaptive Biotechnologies for TCR sequencing. Adaptive Biotechnologies carried out high-throughput TCR-beta CDR3 sequencing of genomic DNA for most patients. The study's processing was this. TCR sequencing data for 18 patients were retrieved from Adaptive's ImmunoSEQ software; a few other patients were processed with MiXCR and VDJtools. CD4 versus CD8 sorting errors were corrected by removing sequences found in both subsets at a frequency ratio below 5:1. CDR3 nucleotide sequences shared by donor and recipient were removed because the origin of these sequences could not be assigned. To count as alloreactive, a clone needed at least 2-fold expansion over unstimulated cells and a minimum CFSE-low frequency of 0.002% (template counts) or 0.001% (read counts). Clones detected in sequenced pre-transplant spleen, lymph node, or MLR CFSE-low populations of the donor or recipient were defined as mappable. Cumulative frequency of alloreactive clones was calculated as a percentage of all sequences weighted by copy number. TCRdb limited this immuneACCESS table to in-frame rearrangements with V and J called. A share of clones is missing; checked studies link under half to unresolved V genes, and the rest is unexplained. V and J calls and clone size are those listed in that table; D and trimming were worked out from the DNA. In this sample the table shows some 90,000 clones, around nine tenths of which occur a single time. The ten largest clones represent around 6% of the sample.

From its cysteine to its phenylalanine, the CDR3 spans 15 amino acids. CDR3 DNA only is kept here, 45 bases in frame from base 1. As encoded in the germline V gene, CDR1 is MDHEN while CDR2 is SYDVKM. V lost 6 bases and J lost 0 bases; the stretch between them is 12 bases long. The source of this sequence is a human donor who received an intestinal transplant. Recombination linked TRBV28 to TRBJ2-4; 5 matching bases give a weak D call of TRBD1. Sequenced here: unstimulated CD8+ T cells sorted from spleen or lymph node cells, sampled before intestinal transplant. The encoded CDR3 is CASSLDILAKNIQYF. The nucleotide sequence reads TGTGCCAGCAGCCTGGACATCCTAGCCAAAAACATTCAGTACTTC. Here the CDR3 is joined to the reference TRBV28 and TRBJ2-4 genes, and the full variable domain is: DVKVTQSSRYLVKRTGEKVFLECVQDMDHENMFWYRQDPGLGLRLIYFSYDVKMKEKGDIPEGYSVSREKKERFSLILESASTNQTSMYLCASSLDILAKNIQYFGAGTRLSVL.